A single sample is the source of the 8 T cell receptor beta chains below, sequenced in a study of control samples from healthy donors and cancer patients. Clones were sequenced by immunoSEQ multiplex PCR, and TCRdb holds only the in-frame ones, with some missing. The repertoire holds about 150,000 clones, 93% seen once, with around 2.2% in the top ten. The sample was blood. Receptors were obtained from a man aged 45-65 years in good health.

This clone has only a few counts. The J gene is TRBJ1-4, the V gene TRBV6-5; possibly TRBD1 for D (6 bases). V lost 0 bases and J lost 7, with 12 bases in between. CDR1 and CDR2 (germline): MNHEY, SVGAGI. The CDR3 extends over 15 amino acids. This CDR3 reads CASSYSQGMGEKLFF. The CDR3 DNA reads TGTGCCAGCAGTTACTCGCAGGGGATGGGTGAAAAACTGTTTTTT.

The chain couples TRBV28 to TRBJ2-7, with D hard to call. The CDR3 extends over 12 amino acids. CDR1 and CDR2 (germline): MDHEN, SYDVKM. V lost 5 bases to trimming and J lost 4 bases, with 9 bases between them. The CDR3 sequence is CASSMAVYEQYF. CDR3 nucleotides: TGTGCCAGCAGTATGGCAGTTTACGAGCAGTACTTC.

This chain links TRBV2 with TRBJ2-5; possibly TRBD2 for D (6 bases). Trimming removed 2 bases at V and 2 bases at J, with 9 bases between. CDR3 size: 14 residues. Germline V gene data show CDR1 as SNHLY and CDR2 as FYNNEI. The CDR3 protein is CASSEREEQETQYF. The CDR3 DNA sequence: TGTGCCAGCAGTGAAAGGGAGGAACAAGAGACCCAGTACTTC.

The sample holds one count of this clone. The rearrangement uses TRBV20-1 and TRBJ2-7; D gene unclear. Germline V gene lookup returns CDR1 DFQATT and CDR2 SNEGSKA (reference sequence). The ends were cut back, 3 bases at V and 2 bases at J, with 11 bases in the middle. This CDR3 has 13 residues. Written as DNA, the CDR3 is TGCAGTGCTAGTCCCGGGTCAACCTACGAGCAGTACTTC. This translates into CSASPGSTYEQYF.

V is TRBV28 and J is TRBJ2-5, with 8 positions matching TRBD2. Germline CDR1 reads MDHEN; CDR2 reads SYDVKM. The CDR3 sequence is 14 residues long. J gave up 1 base and V 8 bases, and 6 bases lay outside the gene matches. The CDR3 nucleotides are TGTGCCAGCGGCCTTGCGGGGGGCCAAGAGACCCAGTACTTC. Translating gives CASGLAGGQETQYF.

In DNA, the CDR3 is TGTGCCAGCAGCTTAGACATTGGGACCCCCTACGAGCAGTACTTC. It specifies CASSLDIGTPYEQYF. The chain is built from TRBV7-2 and TRBJ2-7; D may match TRBD1 or TRBD2 (5 bases each). CDR3 size: 15 residues. The germline V gene has CDR1 SGHTA and CDR2 FQGNSA. V dropped 1 base and J dropped 2 bases, with 12 bases sitting between them.

The chain links TRBV10-1 to TRBJ2-7, with D uncertain. Germline CDR1 WNHNN, CDR2 SYGVQD (reference sequence). Trimming removed 3 bases at V and 9 bases at J, with 9 bases between. The CDR3 runs 11 residues. The CDR3 reads CASSDPARQYF. As DNA, the CDR3 is TGCGCCAGCAGTGACCCGGCGAGGCAGTACTTC.

This clone was observed a single time. The chain is built from TRBV11-2 and TRBJ2-1; a possible D gene is TRBD2 (5 bases). This CDR3 spans 13 amino acids. Germline CDR1 reads SGHAT; CDR2 reads FQNNGV. The V end lost 8 bases, the J end lost 7 bases, and 15 bases lay between the germline ends. CDR3 nucleotide sequence: TGTGCCAGCGCCCTCCAACGCGGGAATGAGCAGTTCTTC. Protein product: CASALQRGNEQFF.